This T cell receptor beta chain was captured in a study of cytomegalovirus exposure and HLA in healthy donors. Across the whole study: In a previous analysis, 95 million to 130 million unique TCR beta sequences were found from 170 million or so T cells.

Remarks on this clone: Its antigen is not known.

V trimming: 6 bases; J trimming: 1 base; junction bases outside the gene matches: 5. The germline V gene has CDR1 MNHEY and CDR2 SVGAGI. CDR3 length: 14 residues. The PCR used 60 Vbeta and 13 Jbeta primers. Measured with immunoSEQ multiplex PCR; TCRdb has only the in-frame clones, and not every one. The sample consists of approximately 150,000 clones, around 83% of them appearing once. Study-wide results and limits: TCR beta V segments were, for the most part, productive about 87% or about 30% of the time in an earlier analysis. There were several of the most significant clusters that appeared linked to common viral pathogens in a later analysis.

The receptor comes from a man aged 45-65 years in good health and CMV-seropositive. The chain couples TRBV6-5 to TRBJ1-1; 7 bases are shared with TRBD1. Sequencing was carried out using PBMCs. The CDR3 DNA sequence: TGTGCCAGCAGCCGCGACAGGGAGAACACTGAAGCTTTCTTT. It translates to CASSRDRENTEAFF.